This is a list of T cell receptor beta chains from one sample in a study of CD8+CD57+ T cells in acquired aplastic anemia. TCRdb recomputed calls from the reads with MiXCR, one row per CDR3 protein. This sample carries just over 400,000 distinct CDR3 sequences, 55% to 70% of them seen once, and the ten largest clones take 4%. The material sequenced was sorted CD4+, CD8+, or CD8+CD57+ T cells (not recorded which) from PBMCs. These receptors were collected from a human donor in good health, serving as a control. Each CDR3 is given with its conserved first and last residue. D genes are given only for firm matches. Clone size, where shown, is once, few, many, or a class for clones that have expanded.

size: .; J: TRBJ1-6; V: TRBV5-4; D: .; CDR3: CASSLVTGNSPLHF; DNA: TGTGCCAGCAGCTTGGTTACAGGGAATTCACCCCTCCACTTT
size: .; J: TRBJ1-5; V: TRBV7-9; D: .; CDR3: CASSFITGRHHPQHF; DNA: TGTGCCAGCAGCTTTATAACAGGACGCCATCACCCTCAGCATTTT
size: many; J: TRBJ1-4; V: TRBV6-2/TRBV6-3; D: .; CDR3: CASSPRDSKLFF; DNA: TGTGCCAGCAGCCCCCGGGATTCAAAACTGTTTTTT
size: .; J: TRBJ1-4; V: TRBV12-5; D: .; CDR3: CASAEEIWGTNEKLFF; DNA: TGTGCTAGTGCCGAAGAAATCTGGGGTACTAATGAAAAACTGTTTTTT
size: many; J: TRBJ2-3; V: TRBV12-3/TRBV12-4; D: .; CDR3: CASSYSNPDTQYF; DNA: TGTGCCAGCAGTTATAGTAACCCAGATACGCAGTATTTT
size: few; J: TRBJ1-4; V: TRBV29-1; D: .; CDR3: CSVEVRPNEKLFF; DNA: TGCAGCGTTGAAGTCCGACCTAATGAAAAACTGTTTTTT
size: .; J: TRBJ1-5; V: TRBV2; D: .; CDR3: CASSYDNNQTQHF; DNA: TGTGCCAGCAGTTACGACAACAATCAGACGCAGCATTTT
size: many; J: TRBJ2-7; V: TRBV7-2; D: TRBD2; CDR3: CASSWRSLAGTSYEQYF; DNA: TGTGCCAGCAGCTGGCGTTCACTAGCGGGGACCTCCTACGAGCAGTACTTC
size: many; J: TRBJ2-7; V: TRBV7-8; D: .; CDR3: CASSLELGTVYEQYF; DNA: TGTGCCAGCAGCTTAGAGCTCGGGACTGTCTACGAGCAGTACTTC
size: .; J: TRBJ2-5; V: TRBV5-8; D: .; CDR3: CASSPRSQPQYF; DNA: TGTGCCAGCAGCCCAAGGAGTCAGCCCCAGTACTTC
size: many; J: TRBJ2-1; V: TRBV24-1; D: TRBD1; CDR3: CATMGQTGGGLVNNEQFF; DNA: TGTGCCACCATGGGCCAGACAGGGGGAGGTTTAGTAAACAATGAGCAGTTCTTC
size: few; J: TRBJ2-6; V: TRBV20-1; D: .; CDR3: CSATPPDCPLCSGANVLTF; DNA: TGCAGTGCAACCCCCCCCGACTGTCCCCTCTGCTCTGGGGCCAACGTCCTGACTTTC
size: .; J: TRBJ1-2; V: TRBV10-2; D: .; CDR3: CASSLEYRVEGYTF; DNA: TGCGCCAGCAGTCTCGAATACAGGGTCGAAGGCTACACCTTC
size: .; J: TRBJ1-5; V: TRBV12-3/TRBV12-4; D: .; CDR3: CASIAGLKGGSNQPQHF; DNA: TGTGCCAGCATTGCAGGGTTGAAAGGTGGTAGCAATCAGCCCCAGCATTTT
size: .; J: TRBJ2-7; V: TRBV7-2; D: .; CDR3: CASSLTGGCTGEFF; DNA: TGTGCCAGCAGCTTAACTGGGGGCTGCACCGGGGAGTTCTTT
size: .; J: TRBJ1-6; V: TRBV5-1; D: .; CDR3: CASSLGGRENSPLHF; DNA: TGCGCCAGCAGCTTGGGGGGCAGGGAGAATTCACCCCTCCACTTT
size: .; J: TRBJ2-7; V: TRBV7-6; D: .; CDR3: CASSKGHRRSGEQYF; DNA: TGTGCCAGCAGCAAAGGGCACCGGCGCTCCGGGGAGCAGTACTTC
size: few; J: TRBJ2-1; V: TRBV2; D: TRBD2; CDR3: CASSNAGLAAYNEQFF; DNA: TGTGCCAGCAGTAACGCGGGACTAGCGGCGTACAATGAGCAGTTCTTC
size: once; J: TRBJ1-2; V: TRBV5-5; D: .; CDR3: CASSIGTRSFYGYTF; DNA: TGTGCCAGCAGCATCGGGACTAGGTCGTTCTATGGCTACACCTTC
size: many; J: TRBJ1-5; V: TRBV19; D: .; CDR3: CASSISGSNQPQHF; DNA: TGTGCCAGTAGTATATCGGGTAGCAATCAGCCCCAGCATTTT
size: .; J: TRBJ2-4; V: TRBV5-1; D: .; CDR3: CASSFLPGVPIEYF; DNA: TGCGCCAGCAGCTTCCTACCGGGGGTACCCATTGAGTACTTC
size: .; J: TRBJ2-1; V: TRBV7-8; D: .; CDR3: CASSLYASTNDFFF; DNA: TGTGCCAGCAGCTTATATGCATCGACTAATGATTTCTTTTTC
size: once; J: TRBJ2-3; V: TRBV2; D: .; CDR3: CASSGGVGFTQDTQYF; DNA: TGTGCCAGCAGTGGAGGGGTGGGATTTACCCAAGATACGCAGTATTTT
size: .; J: TRBJ1-1; V: TRBV9; D: TRBD1; CDR3: CASSQGQTHTEAFF; DNA: TGTGCCAGCAGCCAGGGACAGACCCACACTGAAGCTTTCTTT
size: .; J: TRBJ2-5; V: TRBV7-3; D: TRBD2; CDR3: CASSWGLAGETQYF; DNA: TGTGCCAGCAGCTGGGGACTAGCGGGAGAGACCCAGTACTTC
size: .; J: TRBJ1-1; V: TRBV7-3; D: .; CDR3: CASSSFRMNTEAFF; DNA: TGTGCCAGCAGCTCGTTCAGAATGAACACTGAAGCTTTCTTT
size: many; J: TRBJ2-7; V: TRBV4-1; D: .; CDR3: CASSRGITGSSTYEQYF; DNA: TGCGCCAGCAGCCGTGGGATAACCGGGTCGAGTACCTACGAGCAGTACTTC
size: .; J: TRBJ1-2; V: TRBV7-2; D: .; CDR3: CASSLGGSYEQYVYTF; DNA: TGTGCCAGCAGCCTCGGGGGGTCCTACGAGCAGTACGTCTACACCTTC
size: .; J: TRBJ1-3; V: TRBV7-2; D: .; CDR3: CASSLARGNTIYF; DNA: TGTGCCAGCAGCTTAGCGCGGGGGAACACCATATATTTT
size: .; J: TRBJ2-7; V: TRBV7-3; D: .; CDR3: CASSLDAANAYEQYF; DNA: TGTGCCAGCAGCTTAGATGCAGCAAACGCCTACGAGCAGTACTTC
size: .; J: TRBJ1-1; V: TRBV7-2; D: .; CDR3: CASSSDIMNTEAFF; DNA: TGTGCCAGCAGCTCAGACATAATGAACACTGAAGCTTTCTTT
size: .; J: TRBJ1-1; V: TRBV10-3; D: .; CDR3: CAISDSSGNTEAFF; DNA: TGTGCCATCAGTGATTCCAGCGGGAACACTGAAGCTTTCTTT
size: .; J: TRBJ1-5; V: TRBV11-2; D: .; CDR3: CASSVSRGSYSNQPQHF; DNA: TGTGCCAGCAGCGTTAGCAGGGGTAGTTATAGCAATCAGCCCCAGCATTTT
size: .; J: TRBJ1-2; V: TRBV5-1; D: .; CDR3: CASSLTDRKHGYTF; DNA: TGCGCCAGCAGCCTCACAGACAGGAAGCATGGCTACACCTTC
size: .; J: TRBJ1-5; V: TRBV12-3/TRBV12-4; D: .; CDR3: CASPRAEPQPQHF; DNA: TGTGCCAGCCCACGGGCCGAACCTCAGCCCCAGCATTTT
size: many; J: TRBJ1-4; V: TRBV5-8; D: .; CDR3: CASSLGRAGANEKLFF; DNA: TGTGCCAGCAGCTTGGGGCGGGCGGGGGCTAATGAAAAACTGTTTTTT
size: .; J: TRBJ2-3; V: TRBV9; D: TRBD1; CDR3: CASSEAGTGGRDTQYF; DNA: TGTGCCAGCAGTGAGGCAGGGACAGGGGGCAGGGATACGCAGTATTTT
size: many; J: TRBJ1-2; V: TRBV24-1; D: .; CDR3: CATSFNYGYTF; DNA: TGTGCCACCAGTTTTAACTATGGCTACACCTTC
size: .; J: TRBJ1-1; V: TRBV10-3; D: .; CDR3: CAIEESMNTEAFF; DNA: TGTGCCATCGAGGAGAGCATGAACACTGAAGCTTTCTTT
size: .; J: TRBJ2-5; V: TRBV7-8; D: .; CDR3: CASSVGTGMVETQYF; DNA: TGTGCCAGCAGCGTAGGAACAGGGATGGTAGAGACCCAGTACTTC
size: .; J: TRBJ2-7; V: TRBV7-8; D: .; CDR3: CASSPGDLIDEQYF; DNA: TGTGCCAGCAGCCCAGGGGACCTAATCGATGAGCAGTACTTC
size: .; J: TRBJ2-3; V: TRBV10-1; D: .; CDR3: CASSDIPDTQYF; DNA: TGCGCCAGCAGTGATATTCCAGATACGCAGTATTTT
size: .; J: TRBJ1-1; V: TRBV6-1; D: TRBD1; CDR3: CASNDRGGNEAFF; DNA: TGTGCCAGCAACGACAGGGGAGGGAATGAAGCTTTCTTT
size: .; J: TRBJ1-1; V: TRBV12-3/TRBV12-4; D: TRBD1; CDR3: CASSPGAGTGKAFF; DNA: TGTGCCAGCAGTCCCGGGGCAGGGACAGGGAAAGCTTTCTTT
size: .; J: TRBJ2-2; V: TRBV20-1; D: .; CDR3: CSARDVAKFHGGLFF; DNA: TGCAGTGCTAGGGACGTGGCTAAGTTTCACGGGGGGCTGTTTTTT
size: .; J: TRBJ2-5; V: TRBV5-3; D: TRBD1; CDR3: CGRSRRRDRVETQYF; DNA: TGCGGCAGAAGCCGCCGCCGGGACAGGGTTGAGACCCAGTACTTC
size: .; J: TRBJ2-7; V: TRBV7-2; D: .; CDR3: CASSNRPQGNYEQYF; DNA: TGTGCCAGCAGCAACCGACCCCAGGGGAATTACGAGCAGTACTTC
size: .; J: TRBJ2-1; V: TRBV2; D: TRBD1; CDR3: CASSVTGVVGPHEQCF; DNA: TGTGCCAGCAGTGTGACAGGGGTAGTGGGGCCGCATGAGCAGTGCTTC
size: many; J: TRBJ2-3; V: TRBV6-5; D: .; CDR3: CASSYATSTDTQYF; DNA: TGTGCCAGCAGTTACGCAACTAGCACAGATACGCAGTATTTT
size: .; J: TRBJ2-7; V: TRBV12-5; D: .; CDR3: CASGFGTDGRGKYF; DNA: TGTGCTAGTGGTTTCGGGACCGACGGAAGGGGGAAGTACTTC
size: once; J: TRBJ2-5; V: TRBV20-1; D: .; CDR3: CSATRDSHTQETQYF; DNA: TGCAGTGCTACAAGGGACTCGCACACACAAGAGACCCAGTACTTC
size: .; J: TRBJ2-5; V: TRBV5-1; D: .; CDR3: CASSLHGALTTQYF; DNA: TGCGCCAGCAGCTTACATGGTGCTCTCACGACCCAGTACTTC
size: .; J: TRBJ2-1; V: TRBV2; D: .; CDR3: CASRQGSSYNEQFF; DNA: TGTGCCAGCAGACAGGGAAGCTCCTACAATGAGCAGTTCTTC